This T cell receptor beta chain was observed in a study of blood T cell repertoires in COVID-19. Across the whole study: Both acute and convalescent COVID-19 samples were obtained from the United States, Italy and Spain. T cells, B-cell-depleted T cells, or PBMCs supplied cDNA or gDNA.

The V gene's germline CDR1 is LGHDT and CDR2 YNNKEL (reference sequence). The CDR3 spans 16 residues. Trimming at V came to 1 base and at J to 9 bases, leaving 10 bases not matched to a gene. TCRdb's table, derived via immunoSEQ multiplex PCR, lists solely in-frame clones and lacks some. The repertoire holds around 160,000 clones, about 85% seen once, with about 4.1% in the top ten. This receptor was obtained from a woman in her thirties or forties who had been exposed to COVID-19. The V gene is TRBV3-1 (or the pseudogene TRBV3-2), the J gene TRBJ2-7; TRBD2 aligns across 12 bases. The sample consisted of PBMCs or T cells enriched from blood (not recorded which). In DNA, the CDR3 is TGTGCCAGCAGCCAAGGGAGGACTAGCGGGGCACCATTGCAGTACTTC. It is translated as CASSQGRTSGAPLQYF.